This is a list of T cell receptor beta chains from one sample in a study of T-cell reconstitution after alpha-beta-depleted transplantation in children. TCRdb ran MiXCR on the PCR reads and lists one entry per CDR3 protein. The table lists about 410,000 distinct CDR3 sequences, roughly 20% of them singletons. The sample was PBMCs from the stem cell graft donor, taken from the stem cell graft. These receptors all come from a human donor who donated a stem cell graft to a child with acute myeloid leukemia. Each CDR3 is given with its conserved first and last residue.

v_call	cdr3_aa
TRBV7-2	CASKGQGAGEQFF
TRBV7-9	CASSPFDPGASGNTIYF
TRBV12-3/TRBV12-4	CASSIRNNEQFF
TRBV11-2	CASSLVGTSDRETQYF
TRBV21-1	CASSKRGGTDTQYF
TRBV6-2/TRBV6-3	CASMIGTPYYNEQFF
TRBV5-6	CASSLSVTGGNTGELFF
TRBV29-1	CSVEGQPGTGELFF
TRBV6-1	CASIAVGKNTEAFF
TRBV29-1	CSASVASEQYF
TRBV4-3	CASSQDDRPNTEAFF
TRBV12-3/TRBV12-4	CASSLVQGDRGYEQYF
TRBV29-1	CSVHAWGGQETQYF
TRBV20-1	CSARDPIGGKGETQYF
TRBV20-1	CSASVVGGFGYTF
TRBV20-1	CSATRLAGHTDTQYF
TRBV5-1	CASSLRQGAWDEQFF
TRBV12-3/TRBV12-4	CASSLYREGSGANVLTF
TRBV20-1	CSATGRDRENNQPQHF
TRBV7-6	CASSPGVGYTEAFF
TRBV6-1	CASTLGTGNQPQHF
TRBV10-3	CATRQPTSTNEKLFF
TRBV4-2	CASSQEVGGPNEKLFF
TRBV9	CASSVESSGRNTQYF
TRBV11-2	CASSLDGKREASNEQFF
TRBV28	CASRNPAGRTDTQYF
TRBV11-2	CASSSRDRRSTGELFF
TRBV10-3	CAISPGQGTGSYEQYF
TRBV12-3/TRBV12-4	CASSFGLAGNTGELFF
TRBV27	CASSGRGGQETQYF
TRBV7-3	CASSLNGGPEAETQYF
TRBV7-8	CASSSRQGAHYGYTF
TRBV6-2/TRBV6-3	CASSFGTSGSADTQYF
TRBV27	CASSILNRVSYEQYF
TRBV11-2	CASSFSPGQPRNEQFF
TRBV5-1	CASSLSGAQDGYTF
TRBV12-3/TRBV12-4	CASILVGGNQPQHF
TRBV6-2/TRBV6-3	CASSYTGEQFF
TRBV7-2	CASSPTVRGRDTEAFF
TRBV12-3/TRBV12-4	CASKVGAATDTQYF
TRBV20-1	CSASTGGLETYNEQFF
TRBV20-1	CSASSAGEKLFF
TRBV30	CAWSVTGAQGELFF